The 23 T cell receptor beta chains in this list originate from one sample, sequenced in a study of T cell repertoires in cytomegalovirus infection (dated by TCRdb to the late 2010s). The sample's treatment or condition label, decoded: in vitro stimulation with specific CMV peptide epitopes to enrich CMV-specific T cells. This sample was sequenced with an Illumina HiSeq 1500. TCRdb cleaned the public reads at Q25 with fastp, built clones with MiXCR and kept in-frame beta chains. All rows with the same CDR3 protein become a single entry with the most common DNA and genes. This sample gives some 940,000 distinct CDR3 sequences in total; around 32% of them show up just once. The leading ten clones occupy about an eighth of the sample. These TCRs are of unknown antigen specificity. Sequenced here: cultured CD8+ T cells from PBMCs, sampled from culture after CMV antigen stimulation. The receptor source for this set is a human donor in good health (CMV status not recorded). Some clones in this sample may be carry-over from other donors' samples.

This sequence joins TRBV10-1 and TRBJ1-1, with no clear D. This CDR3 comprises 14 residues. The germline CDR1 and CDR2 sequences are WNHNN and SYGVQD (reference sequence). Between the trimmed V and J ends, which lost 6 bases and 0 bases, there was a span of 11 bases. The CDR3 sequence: CASRDGRMNTEAFF. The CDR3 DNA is TGCGCCAGCAGAGACGGACGGATGAACACTGAAGCTTTCTTT.

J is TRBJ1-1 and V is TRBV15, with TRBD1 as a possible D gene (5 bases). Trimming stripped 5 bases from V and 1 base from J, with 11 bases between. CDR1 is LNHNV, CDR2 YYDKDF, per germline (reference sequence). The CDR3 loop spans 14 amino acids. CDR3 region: CATSGKDKNTEAFF. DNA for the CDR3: TGTGCCACCAGCGGAAAGGACAAGAACACTGAAGCTTTCTTT.

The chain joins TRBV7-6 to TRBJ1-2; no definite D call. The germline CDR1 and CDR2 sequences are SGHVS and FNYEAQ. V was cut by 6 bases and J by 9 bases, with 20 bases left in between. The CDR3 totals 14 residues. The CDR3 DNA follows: TGTGCCAGCAGATTGGACGCTGAAGTCGGGAGCTACACCTTC. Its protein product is CASRLDAEVGSYTF. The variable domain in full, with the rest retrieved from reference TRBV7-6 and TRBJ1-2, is GAGVSQSPRYKVTKRGQDVALRCDPISGHVSLYWYRQALGQGPEFLTYFNYEAQQDKSGLPNDRFSAERPEGSISTLTIQRTEQRDSAMYRCASRLDAEVGSYTFGSGTRLTVV.

Here the CDR3 DNA reads TGTGCCAGCAGTTACTTAGGGACGGCTAATGAAAAACTGTTTTTT. Protein sequence: CASSYLGTANEKLFF. The chain joins TRBV6-6 to TRBJ1-4, with D possibly matching TRBD1 (5 bases). The germline gives CDR1 MNHNY, CDR2 SVGAGI (reference sequence). The CDR3 is 15 residues long. V was pared by 1 base and J by 3 bases, with 9 bases between.

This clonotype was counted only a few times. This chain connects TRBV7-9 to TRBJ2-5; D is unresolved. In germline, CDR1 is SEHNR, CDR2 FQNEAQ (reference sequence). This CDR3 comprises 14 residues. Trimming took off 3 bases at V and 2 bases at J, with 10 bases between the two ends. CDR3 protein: CASSFLERQETQYF. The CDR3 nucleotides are TGTGCCAGCAGCTTTCTGGAGAGGCAAGAGACCCAGTACTTC.

The CDR3 is CASRPTSGINTGELFF. CDR3 DNA sequence: TGTGCCAGCAGACCAACTAGCGGGATAAACACCGGGGAGCTGTTTTTT. The J gene is TRBJ2-2, the V gene TRBV28; TRBD2 matches 10 bases. The CDR3 runs to 16 residues. V lost 6 bases and J lost 2; bases outside the gene matches: 6. Germline V gives CDR1 MDHEN, CDR2 SYDVKM.

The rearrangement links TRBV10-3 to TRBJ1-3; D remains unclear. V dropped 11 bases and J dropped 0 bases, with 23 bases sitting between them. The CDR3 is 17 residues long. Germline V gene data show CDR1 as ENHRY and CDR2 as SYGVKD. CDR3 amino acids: CAVKTKTRRVSGNTIYF. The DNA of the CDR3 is TGTGCCGTCAAAACAAAAACACGGAGAGTCTCTGGAAACACCATATATTTT.

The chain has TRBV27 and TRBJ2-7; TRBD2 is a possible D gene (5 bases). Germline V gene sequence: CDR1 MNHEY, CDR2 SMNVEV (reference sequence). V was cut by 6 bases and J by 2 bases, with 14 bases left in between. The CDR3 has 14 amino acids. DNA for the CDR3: TGTGCCAGCAGGCCTCCGGGATCAGCCTACGAGCAGTACTTC. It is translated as CASRPPGSAYEQYF.

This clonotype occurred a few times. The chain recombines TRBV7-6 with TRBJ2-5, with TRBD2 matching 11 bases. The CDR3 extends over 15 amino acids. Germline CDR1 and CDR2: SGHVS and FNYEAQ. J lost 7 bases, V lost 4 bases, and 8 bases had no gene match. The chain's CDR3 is CASSSLPGLAGTQYF. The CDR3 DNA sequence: TGTGCCAGCAGCTCCCTACCTGGACTAGCGGGGACCCAGTACTTC.

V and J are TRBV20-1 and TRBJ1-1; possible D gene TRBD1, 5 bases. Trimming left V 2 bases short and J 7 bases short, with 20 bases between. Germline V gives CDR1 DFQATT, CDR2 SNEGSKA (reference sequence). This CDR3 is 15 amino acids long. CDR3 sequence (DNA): TGCAGTGCTAGAAGGCTCCGGGAGGGGTCAATTGAAGCTTTCTTT. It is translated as CSARRLREGSIEAFF.

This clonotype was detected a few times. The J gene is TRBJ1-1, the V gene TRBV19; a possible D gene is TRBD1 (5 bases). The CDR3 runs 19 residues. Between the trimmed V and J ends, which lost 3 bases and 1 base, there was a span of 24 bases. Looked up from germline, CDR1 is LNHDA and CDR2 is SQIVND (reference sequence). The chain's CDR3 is CASSMRIGAGERGNTEAFF. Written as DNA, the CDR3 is TGTGCCAGTAGTATGCGTATCGGAGCTGGCGAGAGGGGGAACACTGAAGCTTTCTTT. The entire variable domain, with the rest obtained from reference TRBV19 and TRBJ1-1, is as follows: DGGITQSPKYLFRKEGQNVTLSCEQNLNHDAMYWYRQDPGQGLRLIYYSQIVNDFQKGDIAEGYSVSREKKESFPLTVTSAQKNPTAFYLCASSMRIGAGERGNTEAFFGQGTRLTVV.

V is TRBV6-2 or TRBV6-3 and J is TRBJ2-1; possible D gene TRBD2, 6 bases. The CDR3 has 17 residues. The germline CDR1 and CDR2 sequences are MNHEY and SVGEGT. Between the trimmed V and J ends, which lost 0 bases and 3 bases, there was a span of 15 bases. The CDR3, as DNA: TGTGCCAGCAGTTACTCGAGTGGAGGGGACGTCTACAATGAGCAGTTCTTC. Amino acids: CASSYSSGGDVYNEQFF.

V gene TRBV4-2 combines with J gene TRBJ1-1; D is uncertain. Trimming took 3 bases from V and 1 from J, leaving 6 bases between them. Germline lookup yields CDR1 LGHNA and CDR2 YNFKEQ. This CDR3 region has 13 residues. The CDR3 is CASSHSKNTEAFF. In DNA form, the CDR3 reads TGTGCCAGCAGCCACTCTAAGAACACTGAAGCTTTCTTT.

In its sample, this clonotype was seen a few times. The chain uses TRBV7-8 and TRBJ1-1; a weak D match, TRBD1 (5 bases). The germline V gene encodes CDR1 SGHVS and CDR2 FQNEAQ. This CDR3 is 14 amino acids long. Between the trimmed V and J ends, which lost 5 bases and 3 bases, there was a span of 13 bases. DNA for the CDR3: TGTGCCAGCAGCACGGGGACCTTGGACACTGAAGCTTTCTTT. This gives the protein CASSTGTLDTEAFF.

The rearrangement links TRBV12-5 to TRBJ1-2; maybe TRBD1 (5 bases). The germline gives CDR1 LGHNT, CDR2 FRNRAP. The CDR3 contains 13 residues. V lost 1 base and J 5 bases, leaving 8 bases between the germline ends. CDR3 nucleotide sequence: TGTGCTAGTGGTTTGGGGCCAGGGTATGGCTACACCTTC. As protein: CASGLGPGYGYTF.

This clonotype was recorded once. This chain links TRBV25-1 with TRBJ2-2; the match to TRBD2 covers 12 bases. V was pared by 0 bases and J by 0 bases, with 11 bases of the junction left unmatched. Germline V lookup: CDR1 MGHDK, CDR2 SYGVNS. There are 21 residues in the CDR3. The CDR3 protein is CASSEYLVVASGGANTGELFF. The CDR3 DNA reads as TGTGCCAGCAGTGAATATTTAGTTGTGGCTAGCGGGGGGGCGAACACCGGGGAGCTGTTTTTT. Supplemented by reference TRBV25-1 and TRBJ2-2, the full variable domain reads EADIYQTPRYLVIGTGKKITLECSQTMGHDKMYWYQQDPGMELHLIHYSYGVNSTEKGDLSSESTVSRIRTEHFPLTLESARPSHTSQYLCASSEYLVVASGGANTGELFFGEGSRLTVL.

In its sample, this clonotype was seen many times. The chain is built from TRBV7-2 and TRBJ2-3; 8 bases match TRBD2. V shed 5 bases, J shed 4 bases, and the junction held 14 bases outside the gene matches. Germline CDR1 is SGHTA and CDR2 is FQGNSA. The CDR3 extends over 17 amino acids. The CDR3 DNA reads TGTGCCAGCAGCCCGGATGGGACTAGGAAGGATTCAGATACGCAGTATTTT. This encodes CASSPDGTRKDSDTQYF.

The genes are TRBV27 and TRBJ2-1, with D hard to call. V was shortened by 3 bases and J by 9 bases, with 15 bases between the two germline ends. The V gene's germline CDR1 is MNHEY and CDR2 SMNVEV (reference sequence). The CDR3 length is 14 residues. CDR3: CASSFSDKVPEQFF. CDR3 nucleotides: TGTGCCAGCAGTTTTTCTGATAAGGTACCTGAGCAGTTCTTC.

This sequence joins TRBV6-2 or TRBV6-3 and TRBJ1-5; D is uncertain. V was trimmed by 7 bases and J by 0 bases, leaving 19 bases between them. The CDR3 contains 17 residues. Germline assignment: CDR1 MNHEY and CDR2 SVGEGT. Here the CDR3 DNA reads TGTGCCAGCACCCAATATACGTTGGAGTATAGCAATCAGCCCCAGCATTTT. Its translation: CASTQYTLEYSNQPQHF.

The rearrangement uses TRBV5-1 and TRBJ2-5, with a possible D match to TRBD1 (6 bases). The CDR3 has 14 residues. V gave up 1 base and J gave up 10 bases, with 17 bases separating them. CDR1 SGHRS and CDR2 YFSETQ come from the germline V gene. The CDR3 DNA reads TGCGCCAGCAGCTTGATTGGGATGGGGGCTAGCCAGTACTTC. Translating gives CASSLIGMGASQYF.

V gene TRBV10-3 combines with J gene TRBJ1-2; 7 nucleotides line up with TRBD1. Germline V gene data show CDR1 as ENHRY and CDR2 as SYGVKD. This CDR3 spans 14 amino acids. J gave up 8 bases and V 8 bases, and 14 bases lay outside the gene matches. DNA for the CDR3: TGTGCCATCCCCTCCCGAGGGACAGTAGTCGGCTACACCTTC. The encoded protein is CAIPSRGTVVGYTF.

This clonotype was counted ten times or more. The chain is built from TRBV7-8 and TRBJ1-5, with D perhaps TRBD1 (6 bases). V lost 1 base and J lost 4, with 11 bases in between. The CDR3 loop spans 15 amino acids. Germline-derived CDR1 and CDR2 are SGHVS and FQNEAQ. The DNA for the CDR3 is TGTGCCAGCAGCTTAGGAGGGGGGCGGAATCAGCCCCAGCATTTT. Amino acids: CASSLGGGRNQPQHF.

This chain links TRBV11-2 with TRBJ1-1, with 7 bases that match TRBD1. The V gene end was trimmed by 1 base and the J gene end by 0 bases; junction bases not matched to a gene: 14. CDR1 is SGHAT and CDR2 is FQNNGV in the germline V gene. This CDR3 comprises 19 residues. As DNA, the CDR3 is TGTGCCAGCAGCTTAGTGTCGACAGGGCAGGGATATTTGAACACTGAAGCTTTCTTT. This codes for CASSLVSTGQGYLNTEAFF.